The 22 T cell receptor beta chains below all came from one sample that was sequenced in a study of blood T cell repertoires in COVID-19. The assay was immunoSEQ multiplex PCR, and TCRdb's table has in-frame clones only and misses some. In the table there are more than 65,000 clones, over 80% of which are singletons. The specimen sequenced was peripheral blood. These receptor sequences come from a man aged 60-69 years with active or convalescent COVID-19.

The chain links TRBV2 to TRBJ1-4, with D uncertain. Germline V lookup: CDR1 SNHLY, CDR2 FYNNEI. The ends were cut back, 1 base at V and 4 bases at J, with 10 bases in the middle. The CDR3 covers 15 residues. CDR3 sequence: CASSEGEGSNEKLFF. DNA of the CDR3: TGTGCCAGCAGTGAAGGGGAGGGTAGTAATGAAAAACTGTTTTTT.

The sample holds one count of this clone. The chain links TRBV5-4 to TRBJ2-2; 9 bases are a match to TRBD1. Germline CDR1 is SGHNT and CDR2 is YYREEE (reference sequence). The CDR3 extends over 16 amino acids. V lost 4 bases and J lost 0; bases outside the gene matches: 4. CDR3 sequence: CASSPTGGANTGELFF. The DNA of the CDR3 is TGTGCCAGCAGCCCCACAGGGGGCGCGAACACCGGGGAGCTGTTTTTT.

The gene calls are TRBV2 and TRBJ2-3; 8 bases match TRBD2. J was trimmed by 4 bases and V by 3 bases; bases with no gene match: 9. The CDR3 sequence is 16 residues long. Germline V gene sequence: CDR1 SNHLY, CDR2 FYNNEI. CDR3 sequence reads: CASSEIGLAGADTQYF. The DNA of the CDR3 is TGTGCCAGCAGTGAGATTGGCCTAGCGGGCGCAGATACGCAGTATTTT.

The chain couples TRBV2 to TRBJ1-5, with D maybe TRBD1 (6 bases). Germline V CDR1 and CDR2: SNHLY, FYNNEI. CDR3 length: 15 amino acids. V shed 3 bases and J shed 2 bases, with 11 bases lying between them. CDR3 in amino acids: CASSEGAQGNQPQHF. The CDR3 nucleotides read TGTGCCAGCAGTGAGGGGGCACAAGGCAATCAGCCCCAGCATTTT.

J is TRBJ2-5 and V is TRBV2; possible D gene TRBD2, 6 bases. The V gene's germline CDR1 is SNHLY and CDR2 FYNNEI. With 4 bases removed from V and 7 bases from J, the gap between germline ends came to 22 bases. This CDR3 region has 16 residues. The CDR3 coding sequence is TGTGCCAGCAGTGGGCCCCCTAGCGCCGCCGGTTGGACCCAGTACTTC. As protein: CASSGPPSAAGWTQYF.

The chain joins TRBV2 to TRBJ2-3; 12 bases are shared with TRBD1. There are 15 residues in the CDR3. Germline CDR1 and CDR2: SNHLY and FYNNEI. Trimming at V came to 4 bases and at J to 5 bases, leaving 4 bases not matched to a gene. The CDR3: CASSVGTGGLDTQYF. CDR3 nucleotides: TGTGCCAGCAGTGTAGGGACAGGGGGCTTAGATACGCAGTATTTT.

CDR3 protein: CASSLAGANYGYTF. CDR3 DNA: TGTGCCAGCAGCTTAGCGGGGGCGAACTATGGCTACACCTTC. The V and J genes are TRBV7-8 and TRBJ1-2; D is perhaps TRBD1 (6 bases). The CDR3 consists of 14 residues. The germline gives CDR1 SGHVS, CDR2 FQNEAQ. V was shortened by 0 bases and J by 2 bases, with 7 bases between the two germline ends. The variable domain in full, completed from reference TRBV7-8 and TRBJ1-2, reads GAGVSQSPRYKVAKRGQDVALRCDPISGHVSLFWYQQALGQGPEFLTYFQNEAQLDKSGLPSDRFFAERPEGSVSTLKIQRTQQEDSAVYLCASSLAGANYGYTFGSGTRLTVV.

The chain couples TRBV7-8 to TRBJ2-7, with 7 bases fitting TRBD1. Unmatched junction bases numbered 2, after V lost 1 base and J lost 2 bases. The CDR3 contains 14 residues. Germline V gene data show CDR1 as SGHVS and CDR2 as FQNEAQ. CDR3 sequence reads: CASSLGTGAYEQYF. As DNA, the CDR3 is TGTGCCAGCAGCTTAGGGACAGGCGCCTACGAGCAGTACTTC.

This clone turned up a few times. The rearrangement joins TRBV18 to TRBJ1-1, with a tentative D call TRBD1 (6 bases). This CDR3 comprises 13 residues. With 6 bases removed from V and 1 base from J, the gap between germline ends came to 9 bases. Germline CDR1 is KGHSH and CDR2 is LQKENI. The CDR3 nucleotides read TGTGCCAGCTCGACAGGTGGGAACACTGAAGCTTTCTTT. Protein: CASSTGGNTEAFF.

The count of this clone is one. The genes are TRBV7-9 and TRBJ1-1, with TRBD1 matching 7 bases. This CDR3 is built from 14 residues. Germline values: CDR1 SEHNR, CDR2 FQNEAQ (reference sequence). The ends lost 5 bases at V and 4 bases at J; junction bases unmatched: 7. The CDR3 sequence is CASSTGPGGTEAFF. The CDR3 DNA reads TGTGCCAGCAGCACCGGCCCAGGGGGCACTGAAGCTTTCTTT.

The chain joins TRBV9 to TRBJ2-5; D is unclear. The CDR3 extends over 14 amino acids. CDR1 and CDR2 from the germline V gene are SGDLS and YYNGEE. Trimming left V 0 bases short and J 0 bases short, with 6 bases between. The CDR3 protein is CASSVGQYQETQYF. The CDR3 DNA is TGTGCCAGCAGCGTAGGTCAATACCAAGAGACCCAGTACTTC.

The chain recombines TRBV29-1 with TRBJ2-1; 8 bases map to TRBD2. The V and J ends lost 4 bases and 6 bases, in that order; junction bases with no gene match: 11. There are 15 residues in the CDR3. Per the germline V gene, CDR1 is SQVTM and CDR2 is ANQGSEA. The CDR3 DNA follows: TGCAGCGTTGGGGGCCGGGGGGGCGCGATCAATGAGCAGTTCTTC. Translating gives CSVGGRGGAINEQFF.

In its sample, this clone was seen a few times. The CDR3 sequence: CASSRTGYQPQHF. Written as DNA, the CDR3 is TGTGCCAGCAGTCGCACAGGGTATCAGCCCCAGCATTTT. J is TRBJ1-5 and V is TRBV12-3 or TRBV12-4, with a weak D call TRBD1 (6 bases). Trimming removed 5 bases from V and 5 bases from J, with 10 bases in between. This CDR3 has 13 amino acids.

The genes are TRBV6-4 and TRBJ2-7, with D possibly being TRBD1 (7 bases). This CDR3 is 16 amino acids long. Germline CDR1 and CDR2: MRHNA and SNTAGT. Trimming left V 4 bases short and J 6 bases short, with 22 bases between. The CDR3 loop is CASSGEYGGGPREQYF. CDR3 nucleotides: TGTGCCAGCAGTGGAGAGTACGGAGGGGGCCCTCGCGAGCAGTACTTC.

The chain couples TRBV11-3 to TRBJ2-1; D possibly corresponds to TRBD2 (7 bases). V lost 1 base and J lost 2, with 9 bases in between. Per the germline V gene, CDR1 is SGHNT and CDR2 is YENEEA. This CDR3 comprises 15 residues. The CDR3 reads CASSLGGGAYNEQFF. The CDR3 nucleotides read TGTGCCAGCAGCTTAGGAGGGGGGGCCTACAATGAGCAGTTCTTC.

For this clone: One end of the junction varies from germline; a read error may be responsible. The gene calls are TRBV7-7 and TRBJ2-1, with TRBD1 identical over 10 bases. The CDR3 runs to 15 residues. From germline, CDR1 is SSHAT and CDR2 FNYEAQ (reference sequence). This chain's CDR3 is CASSLNPGQGNEQFF. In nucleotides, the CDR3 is TGTGCTAGCAGCTTAAATCCGGGACAGGGGAATGAGCAGTTCTTC. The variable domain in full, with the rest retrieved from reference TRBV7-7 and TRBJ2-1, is GAGVSQSPRYKVTKRGQDVTLRCDPISSHATLYWYQQALGQGPEFLTYFNYEAQPDKSGLPSDRFSAERPEGSISTLTIQRTEQRDSAMYRCASSLNPGQGNEQFFGPGTRLTVL.

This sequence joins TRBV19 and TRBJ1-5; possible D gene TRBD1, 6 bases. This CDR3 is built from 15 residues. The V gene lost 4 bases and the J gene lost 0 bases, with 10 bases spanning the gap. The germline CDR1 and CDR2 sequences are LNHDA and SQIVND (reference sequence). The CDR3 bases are TGTGCCAGTAGTACTACAGGGAATAGCAATCAGCCCCAGCATTTT. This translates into CASSTTGNSNQPQHF.

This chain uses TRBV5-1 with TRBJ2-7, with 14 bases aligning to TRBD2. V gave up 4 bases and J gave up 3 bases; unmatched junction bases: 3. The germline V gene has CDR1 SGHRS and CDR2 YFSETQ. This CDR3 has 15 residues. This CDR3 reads CASSPGTSGGYEQYF. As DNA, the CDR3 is TGCGCCAGCAGCCCCGGGACTAGCGGGGGCTACGAGCAGTACTTC.

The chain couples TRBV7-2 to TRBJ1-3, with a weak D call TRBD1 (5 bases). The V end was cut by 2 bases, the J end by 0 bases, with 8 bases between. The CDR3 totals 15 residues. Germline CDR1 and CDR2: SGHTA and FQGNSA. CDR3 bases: TGTGCCAGCAGCTTAATCGGGGGCTCTGGAAACACCATATATTTT. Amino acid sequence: CASSLIGGSGNTIYF.

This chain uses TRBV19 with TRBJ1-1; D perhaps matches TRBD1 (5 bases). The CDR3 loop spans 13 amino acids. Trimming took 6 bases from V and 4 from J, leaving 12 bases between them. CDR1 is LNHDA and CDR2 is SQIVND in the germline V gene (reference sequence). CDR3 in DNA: TGTGCCAGTAGCCTAGACAGATCCACTGAAGCTTTCTTT. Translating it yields CASSLDRSTEAFF.

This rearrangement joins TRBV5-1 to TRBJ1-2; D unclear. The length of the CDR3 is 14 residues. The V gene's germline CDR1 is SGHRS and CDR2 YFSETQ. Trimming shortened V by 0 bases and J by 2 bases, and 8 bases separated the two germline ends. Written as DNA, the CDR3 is TGCGCCAGCAGCTTGGCCCAGGCCAACTATGGCTACACCTTC. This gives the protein CASSLAQANYGYTF.

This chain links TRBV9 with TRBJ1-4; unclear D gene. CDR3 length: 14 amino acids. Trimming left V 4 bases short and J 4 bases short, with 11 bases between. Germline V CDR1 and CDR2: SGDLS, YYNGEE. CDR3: CASSLVGSNEKLFF. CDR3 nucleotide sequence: TGTGCCAGCAGCTTGGTAGGGAGTAATGAAAAACTGTTTTTT.